Following are 3 T cell receptor beta chains from one sample sequenced in a study of tumor and adjacent non-tumor tissue in lung cancer. RNA was extracted from bulk tissue without any cell sorting. Distant lung tissue was collected more than 3 cm away from the tumor edge. TCRbeta libraries were built with three rounds of nested PCR, modified from ARM-PCR. Using its own MiXCR run on the multiplex PCR reads, TCRdb lists one record per CDR3 protein. The table has around 75,000 distinct CDR3 sequences, around 70% seen once. The source material was distant non-tumor lung tissue. The source is a woman aged 45-65 years with non-small cell lung cancer.

The gene calls are TRBV6-1 and TRBJ2-2; no clear D gene. V lost 6 bases and J 7 bases, leaving 15 bases between the germline ends. The CDR3 loop spans 14 amino acids. Germline V CDR1 and CDR2: MNHNS, SASEGT. The chain's CDR3 is CASRRDGHNGELFF. The CDR3, as DNA: TGTGCCAGCAGGCGCGACGGGCACAACGGGGAGCTGTTTTTT.

V is TRBV4-1 and J is TRBJ1-1; unclear D gene. With 3 bases removed from V and 3 bases from J, the gap between germline ends came to 17 bases. The CDR3 has 16 residues. Germline-derived CDR1 and CDR2 are MGHRA and YSYEKL. CDR3 protein: CASSHDRYSAHTEAFF. The CDR3 DNA reads as TGCGCCAGCAGCCATGATCGTTACAGTGCGCACACTGAAGCTTTCTTT.

Only one count was recorded for this clonotype. J is TRBJ2-6 and V is TRBV11-2; D is ambiguous. With 9 bases removed from V and 0 bases from J, the gap between germline ends came to 12 bases. This CDR3 spans 15 amino acids. CDR1 is SGHAT and CDR2 is FQNNGV in the germline V gene. For the CDR3, the DNA is TGTGCCAGTAGCCGTTTGAACTCTGGGGCCAACGTCCTGACTTTC. This translates into CASSRLNSGANVLTF.